This passage covers 28 T cell receptor beta chains from one sample sequenced in a study of glioma-infiltrating T cells after dendritic cell vaccination. Specified time point: after dendritic cell vaccination, including at tumor progression/relapse. Some clones are missing from TCRdb's copy, which holds only in-frame ones; the method was immunoSEQ multiplex PCR. The data hold 20,000 to 30,000 clones, with under 90% observed a single time. This material consisted of blood, taken after dendritic cell vaccination. Receptor source: a human donor with glioblastoma.

This chain connects TRBV19 to TRBJ1-4; TRBD1 matches 9 bases. There are 13 residues in the CDR3. V was pared by 5 bases and J by 16 bases, with 11 bases of the junction left unmatched. Germline CDR1 is LNHDA and CDR2 is SQIVND (reference sequence). The CDR3 region is CASSVDRGKGPFF. The CDR3 DNA reads TGTGCCAGTAGTGTGGACAGGGGAAAGGGCCCGTTTTTT.

The rearrangement uses TRBV4-1 and TRBJ1-2, with D unclear. The CDR3 loop spans 17 amino acids. The germline V and J ends were trimmed by 0 bases and 1 base, with 15 bases remaining between them. Germline CDR1 MGHRA, CDR2 YSYEKL. The CDR3 DNA is TGCGCCAGCAGCCAAGATCGGGCGGAGGCCTTTAACTATGGCTACACCTTC. Residues: CASSQDRAEAFNYGYTF.

The rearrangement uses TRBV5-4 and TRBJ2-1, with 10 nucleotides matching TRBD2. Germline trimming cut 2 bases from V and 10 bases from J; bases unmatched to any gene: 12. Germline CDR1 reads SGHNT; CDR2 reads YYREEE (reference sequence). The CDR3 contains 16 residues. CDR3 bases: TGTGCCAGCAGCTTAGGCGGAAGCGGGGGGGCCGGAGAGCAGTTCTTC. It codes for CASSLGGSGGAGEQFF.

The rearrangement links TRBV12-5 to TRBJ2-5; 10 bases match TRBD1. The J segment lost 4 bases and the V segment lost 1 base, leaving 3 bases of the junction unmatched. Germline loops: CDR1 LGHNT, CDR2 FRNRAP. The CDR3 length is 15 residues. The CDR3 region is CASGLGDRGGETQYF. CDR3 nucleotide sequence: TGTGCTAGTGGTTTGGGGGACAGGGGAGGAGAGACCCAGTACTTC. The full variable domain, with the rest looked up from reference TRBV12-5 and TRBJ2-5, is DARVTQTPRHKVTEMGQEVTMRCQPILGHNTVFWYRQTMMQGLELLAYFRNRAPLDDSGMPKDRFSAEMPDATLATLKIQPSEPRDSAVYFCASGLGDRGGETQYFGPGTRLLVL.

This chain links TRBV6-4 with TRBJ1-2, with D maybe TRBD1 (5 bases). The CDR3 runs 16 residues. Germline CDR1 is MRHNA and CDR2 is SNTAGT. Trimming stripped 2 bases from V and 4 bases from J, with 17 bases between. The CDR3, as DNA: TGTGCCAGCAGTGACCGGGTAGGGGATGAGAGCTATGGCTACACCTTC. This gives the protein CASSDRVGDESYGYTF.

The chain recombines TRBV19 with TRBJ1-2; possible D gene TRBD1, 6 bases. The V and J ends lost 8 bases and 0 bases respectively, with 19 bases between them. Germline V gene sequence: CDR1 LNHDA, CDR2 SQIVND (reference sequence). The CDR3 spans 16 residues. Written as DNA, the CDR3 is TGTGCCAGTTCATCCCTCAGGGGAAGGACTAACTATGGCTACACCTTC. The encoded protein is CASSSLRGRTNYGYTF.

The CDR3 sequence: CASSYTRRDGYTF. CDR3 bases: TGTGCCAGCAGTTACACCCGACGGGATGGCTACACCTTC. The chain uses TRBV6-5 and TRBJ1-2; unclear D gene. This CDR3 contains 13 residues. Germline V gives CDR1 MNHEY, CDR2 SVGAGI. Trimming shortened V by 2 bases and J by 6 bases, and 10 bases separated the two germline ends.

J is TRBJ1-5 and V is TRBV19; D is uncertain. V lost 6 bases, J lost 1 base, and 7 bases lay in between. CDR1 and CDR2 (germline): LNHDA, SQIVND (reference sequence). The CDR3 has 13 residues. This CDR3 reads CASRARSNQPQHF. CDR3 DNA: TGTGCCAGTAGAGCGAGGAGCAATCAGCCCCAGCATTTT.

The genes are TRBV5-4 and TRBJ2-3; weak D call: TRBD2 (6 bases). V was clipped by 7 bases and J by 6 bases, with 21 bases between them. The germline V gene has CDR1 SGHNT and CDR2 YYREEE (reference sequence). The CDR3 is made up of 15 amino acids. DNA of the CDR3: TGTGCCAGCCATCCGGGAGCGTCACCCCGGGATACGCAGTATTTT. This gives the protein CASHPGASPRDTQYF.

The chain carries TRBV18 and TRBJ2-1; perhaps TRBD2 as D (5 bases). The CDR3 has 14 residues. Germline assignment: CDR1 KGHSH and CDR2 LQKENI. Between the trimmed V and J ends, which lost 3 bases and 6 bases, there was a span of 12 bases. CDR3 sequence reads: CASSPTLASNEQFF. The CDR3 nucleotides read TGTGCCAGCTCACCTACTCTAGCTTCCAATGAGCAGTTCTTC. The whole variable domain, remainder taken from reference TRBV18 and TRBJ2-1, is NAGVMQNPRHLVRRRGQEARLRCSPMKGHSHVYWYRQLPEEGLKFMVYLQKENIIDESGMPKERFSAEFPKEGPSILRIQQVVRGDSAAYFCASSPTLASNEQFFGPGTRLTVL.

The chain couples TRBV4-1 to TRBJ2-7; no reliable D call. The CDR3 is 13 amino acids. CDR1 is MGHRA, CDR2 YSYEKL, per germline. V lost 0 bases and J lost 0, with 3 bases in between. CDR3 region: CASSQEHSYEQYF. CDR3 DNA: TGCGCCAGCAGCCAAGAACACTCCTACGAGCAGTACTTC.

The V call is TRBV19, the J call TRBJ2-7, with 7 bases fitting TRBD1. Looked up from germline, CDR1 is LNHDA and CDR2 is SQIVND (reference sequence). The CDR3 totals 13 residues. Trimming removed 6 bases from V and 3 bases from J; junction bases left unmatched: 5. In DNA, the CDR3 is TGTGCCAGTAGCGGGACAGCTAGCTACGAGCAGTACTTC. Amino acids: CASSGTASYEQYF.

The chain uses TRBV7-2 and TRBJ2-3; D possibly corresponds to TRBD2 (5 bases). Germline CDR1 is SGHTA and CDR2 is FQGNSA. This CDR3 has 16 amino acids. Trimming shortened V by 7 bases and J by 0 bases, and 17 bases separated the two germline ends. The CDR3 DNA is TGTGCCAGCACCTCGGGTAGCGCCATAAGCACAGATACGCAGTATTTT. Amino acid sequence: CASTSGSAISTDTQYF. Supplemented by reference TRBV7-2 and TRBJ2-3, the full variable domain reads GAGVSQSPSNKVTEKGKDVELRCDPISGHTALYWYRQSLGQGLEFLIYFQGNSAPDKSGLPSDRFSAERTGGSVSTLTIQRTQQEDSAVYLCASTSGSAISTDTQYFGPGTRLTVL.

This sequence joins TRBV6-1 and TRBJ1-2; 7 bases fit TRBD1. Germline trimming cut 2 bases from V and 7 bases from J; bases unmatched to any gene: 4. The V gene's germline CDR1 is MNHNS and CDR2 SASEGT. This CDR3 is 13 amino acids long. As DNA, the CDR3 is TGTGCCAGCAGTGAAAGACAGGGAAGTGGCTACACCTTC. This sequence encodes CASSERQGSGYTF.

The J gene is TRBJ2-5, the V gene TRBV5-4; 9 bases are a match to TRBD2. Germline lookup yields CDR1 SGHNT and CDR2 YYREEE (reference sequence). The CDR3 has 17 residues. Unmatched junction bases numbered 13, after V lost 3 bases and J lost 4 bases. The CDR3 loop is CASSSPPRGGATETQYF. The CDR3 DNA reads TGTGCCAGCAGCTCACCCCCGCGCGGGGGGGCCACAGAGACCCAGTACTTC.

The J gene is TRBJ1-4, the V gene TRBV30; 10 bases match TRBD1. The CDR3 is made up of 14 amino acids. With 2 bases clipped from V and 8 bases from J, the junction kept 5 bases outside the gene matches. CDR1 GTSNPN and CDR2 SVGIG come from the germline V gene (reference sequence). As DNA, the CDR3 is TGTGCCTGGAGTTTGGGACAGGGGTTCGAAAAACTGTTTTTT. This sequence encodes CAWSLGQGFEKLFF.

The table lists this clone with a count of one. The chain joins TRBV11-2 to TRBJ2-7; D is possibly TRBD2 (6 bases). CDR1 and CDR2 from the germline V gene are SGHAT and FQNNGV. The CDR3 runs 12 residues. Deletions cut 4 bases from V and 3 bases from J, with 7 bases between. The CDR3 sequence: CASSSGLYEQYF. CDR3 DNA sequence: TGTGCCAGCAGCTCGGGACTCTACGAGCAGTACTTC.

This chain uses TRBV30 with TRBJ1-4, with D perhaps TRBD1 (5 bases). V gave up 5 bases and J gave up 0 bases, with 10 bases separating them. Per the germline V gene, CDR1 is GTSNPN and CDR2 is SVGIG (reference sequence). The CDR3 is 14 amino acids. CDR3 residues: CAWDSTATNEKLFF. CDR3 sequence (DNA): TGTGCCTGGGACAGTACTGCAACTAATGAAAAACTGTTTTTT.

This chain uses TRBV19 with TRBJ1-1; 7 bases fit TRBD1. Germline values: CDR1 LNHDA, CDR2 SQIVND (reference sequence). V lost 6 bases to trimming and J lost 5 bases; unmatched junction nucleotides: 21. The CDR3 is made up of 18 amino acids. CDR3 protein: CASSPYVSGHRGRTEAFF. The CDR3 DNA sequence: TGTGCCAGTAGCCCCTATGTGTCGGGCCACAGGGGAAGGACTGAAGCTTTCTTT.

The genes are TRBV7-9 and TRBJ2-5; TRBD2 matches 9 bases. The CDR3 totals 16 residues. Germline V lookup: CDR1 SEHNR, CDR2 FQNEAQ (reference sequence). V shed 7 bases and J 5 bases; nucleotides not matched to a gene: 14. This CDR3 reads CASTRVSGGFAETQYF. As DNA, the CDR3 is TGTGCCAGCACCCGAGTGAGCGGGGGGTTCGCGGAGACCCAGTACTTC.

The J gene is TRBJ2-4, the V gene TRBV21-1; the table's D call, TRBD2, has no DNA check behind it. TRBV21-1 is a pseudogene. The CDR3 extends over 19 amino acids. CDR3 in DNA: TGTGCCAACAAGTGGGGGGGCCTTTGGACCCAACTAGCCAAAAACATTCAGTACTTC. Residues: CANKWGGLWTQLAKNIQYF.

This clone showed up just once. The rearrangement joins TRBV5-6 to TRBJ1-1; D gene uncertain. V was shortened by 6 bases and J by 0 bases, with 12 bases between the two germline ends. The CDR3 has 14 residues. Per germline, CDR1 SGHDT and CDR2 YYEEEE. This chain's CDR3 is CASTKMRLNTEAFF. In DNA, the CDR3 is TGTGCCAGCACCAAAATGAGGCTGAACACTGAAGCTTTCTTT. Complete variable domain (other parts from reference TRBV5-6 and TRBJ1-1): DAGVTQSPTHLIKTRGQQVTLRCSPKSGHDTVSWYQQALGQGPQFIFQYYEEEERQRGNFPDRFSGHQFPNYSSELNVNALLLGDSALYLCASTKMRLNTEAFFGQGTRLTVV.

The J gene is TRBJ2-7, the V gene TRBV7-6; tentatively, D is TRBD2 (5 bases). This CDR3 is 13 amino acids long. V shed 5 bases and J shed 7 bases, with 15 bases lying between them. Germline V gene sequence: CDR1 SGHVS, CDR2 FNYEAQ. CDR3 nucleotides: TGTGCCAGCAGCCCCACGGTATGGAGGGAGCAGTACTTC. Translated: CASSPTVWREQYF.

This clone was found once. V gene TRBV5-1 combines with J gene TRBJ2-2; 12 bases agree with TRBD2. CDR1 SGHRS and CDR2 YFSETQ come from the germline V gene. The CDR3 spans 18 residues. V shed 4 bases, J shed 4 bases, and the junction held 11 bases outside the gene matches. CDR3 region: CASSPGLAGGPGTGELFF. The DNA for the CDR3 is TGCGCCAGCAGCCCCGGGCTAGCGGGGGGGCCGGGCACCGGGGAGCTGTTTTTT.

This chain joins TRBV11-2 and TRBJ1-4, with D hard to call. CDR1 and CDR2 (germline): SGHAT, FQNNGV. This CDR3 contains 15 residues. Trimming left V 1 base short and J 5 bases short, with 11 bases between. The CDR3 DNA sequence: TGTGCCAGCAGCTTAGCCGCAGCGGGGAATGAAAAACTGTTTTTT. It specifies CASSLAAAGNEKLFF. Drawing the rest from reference TRBV11-2 and TRBJ1-4, the complete variable domain is EAGVAQSPRYKIIEKRQSVAFWCNPISGHATLYWYQQILGQGPKLLIQFQNNGVVDDSQLPKDRFSAERLKGVDSTLKIQPAKLEDSAVYLCASSLAAAGNEKLFFGSGTQLSVL.

V and J are TRBV30 and TRBJ2-7, with a possible D match to TRBD1 (5 bases). From germline, CDR1 is GTSNPN and CDR2 SVGIG (reference sequence). Deletions cut 0 bases from V and 2 bases from J, with 8 bases between. The CDR3 sequence is 13 residues long. The CDR3 bases are TGTGCCTGGAGTGTATCGACAGCCTACGAGCAGTACTTC. This codes for CAWSVSTAYEQYF.

This chain uses TRBV29-1 with TRBJ1-2, with a weak D call TRBD1 (5 bases). V was trimmed by 6 bases and J by 2 bases, leaving 10 bases between them. This CDR3 has 12 residues. Germline CDR1 is SQVTM and CDR2 is ANQGSEA. This CDR3 is CSVANRNYGYTF. The DNA for the CDR3 is TGCAGCGTAGCCAACAGGAACTATGGCTACACCTTC.

The chain couples TRBV14 to TRBJ2-7; 12 bases match TRBD2. V gave up 0 bases and J gave up 2 bases; unmatched junction bases: 2. The length of the CDR3 is 16 residues. CDR1 and CDR2 (germline): SGHDN, FVKESK. CDR3 DNA: TGTGCCAGCAGCCAAGAACTAGCGGGGGGCCCCTACGAGCAGTACTTC. Translation gives CASSQELAGGPYEQYF.